This T cell receptor (beta chain) stems from a study of cytomegalovirus exposure and HLA in healthy donors. The primer mix had 60 Vbeta and 13 Jbeta primers. Sequencing was performed with immunoSEQ multiplex PCR; in TCRdb, only in-frame clones are kept and a portion is missing. The sample includes more than 200,000 clones, around 79% of them seen just once. A single count supports this clone. Germline V gene data show CDR1 as MNHNS and CDR2 as SASEGT. The V gene lost 8 bases and the J gene lost 4 bases, with 11 bases spanning the gap. CDR3 length: 13 residues. Specimen: PBMCs. The chain combines TRBV6-1 with TRBJ1-4, with no clear D. The clonotype was recovered from a male donor in good health and CMV-seronegative. The CDR3 loop reads CASSAEYNEKLFF. The CDR3 nucleotides read TGTGCCAGCTCAGCGGAATATAATGAAAAACTGTTTTTT.